The 10 T cell receptor beta chains presented below share a single source sample, sequenced in a study of blood T cell repertoires in COVID-19. Assay used: immunoSEQ multiplex PCR; TCRdb lists only in-frame clones, some missing. The sample contains 68,000 or so clones, approximately 90% of which appear only once. The sequenced sample was peripheral blood. Every receptor here comes from a woman aged 45-65 years with COVID-19, enrolled during active disease.

The chain is built from TRBV6-6 and TRBJ2-7; 12 bases map to TRBD2. Losses at the gene ends were 6 bases for V and 4 bases for J; bases not matched to a gene: 16. Looked up from germline, CDR1 is MNHNY and CDR2 is SVGAGI (reference sequence). This CDR3 contains 18 residues. For the CDR3, the DNA is TGTGCCAGCAGCCGATGGGCCCTAGCGGGAGGGCCGGGATACGAGCAGTACTTC. This sequence encodes CASSRWALAGGPGYEQYF.

V is TRBV30 and J is TRBJ2-7, with TRBD1 matching 12 bases. Trimming at V came to 2 bases and at J to 6 bases, leaving 5 bases not matched to a gene. There are 14 residues in the CDR3. The germline CDR1 and CDR2 sequences are GTSNPN and SVGIG (reference sequence). CDR3 nucleotides: TGTGCCTGGAGTACCGGGACAGGGGGCATCGAGCAGTACTTC. Translation: CAWSTGTGGIEQYF.

A single count supports this clone. J is TRBJ1-2 and V is TRBV5-4, with 7 nucleotides matching TRBD1. V gave up 3 bases and J gave up 1 base; unmatched junction bases: 6. The germline V gene encodes CDR1 SGHNT and CDR2 YYREEE (reference sequence). This CDR3 is built from 15 residues. DNA for the CDR3: TGTGCCAGCAGCTCTCCCCGACAGGGTAACTATGGCTACACCTTC. Its translation: CASSSPRQGNYGYTF.

The rearrangement joins TRBV6-6 to TRBJ1-2; possibly TRBD1 for D (5 bases). Trimming removed 2 bases at V and 7 bases at J, with 8 bases between. This CDR3 has 12 amino acids. CDR1 and CDR2 from the germline V gene are MNHNY and SVGAGI (reference sequence). The CDR3 region is CASSYPGSGYTF. The CDR3 DNA reads as TGTGCCAGCAGTTACCCAGGGTCTGGCTACACCTTC.

The chain recombines TRBV6-6 with TRBJ2-3, with 7 bases identical to TRBD2. V trimming: 0 bases; J trimming: 4 bases; junction bases outside the gene matches: 7. The V gene's germline CDR1 is MNHNY and CDR2 SVGAGI (reference sequence). The CDR3 is 16 residues long. CDR3 coding DNA: TGTGCCAGCAGTTACTCAGCGGGACCTGGCCCAGATACGCAGTATTTT. It yields the protein CASSYSAGPGPDTQYF.

This clone has more than one count but fewer than ten. The sample has other DNA sequences that encode this CDR3 too. The V and J genes are TRBV19 and TRBJ1-4; D gene ambiguous. The V and J ends lost 3 bases and 8 bases respectively, with 4 bases between them. The CDR3 is 11 amino acids. CDR1 is LNHDA and CDR2 is SQIVND in the germline V gene (reference sequence). This CDR3 is CASSMREKLFF. The CDR3 DNA is TGTGCCAGTAGTATGAGGGAAAAACTGTTTTTT. The complete variable domain, with remaining parts taken from reference TRBV19 and TRBJ1-4, reads DGGITQSPKYLFRKEGQNVTLSCEQNLNHDAMYWYRQDPGQGLRLIYYSQIVNDFQKGDIAEGYSVSREKKESFPLTVTSAQKNPTAFYLCASSMREKLFFGSGTQLSVL.

The rearrangement links TRBV14 to TRBJ2-3; a possible D gene is TRBD2 (6 bases). This CDR3 is built from 12 residues. V was trimmed by 7 bases and J by 1 base, leaving 6 bases between them. Looked up from germline, CDR1 is SGHDN and CDR2 is FVKESK. In DNA form, the CDR3 reads TGTGCCAGCACTAGCGGCACAGATACGCAGTATTTT. This gives the protein CASTSGTDTQYF.

The rearrangement uses TRBV21-1 and TRBJ2-7; TRBD2 is the table's D call, not checked against the DNA. TRBV21-1 is shown as a pseudogene. The CDR3 consists of 14 residues. In DNA, the CDR3 is TGTGCCAGCAGCAAAGACGGGGGAGTCTACGAGCAGTACTTC. This codes for CASSKDGGVYEQYF.

The chain couples TRBV3-1 (or the pseudogene TRBV3-2) to TRBJ1-5; tentatively, D is TRBD1 (6 bases). V lost 1 base and J 3 bases, leaving 25 bases between the germline ends. CDR3 length equals 20 residues. CDR1 LGHDT and CDR2 YNNKEL come from the germline V gene (reference sequence). CDR3 nucleotides: TGTGCCAGCAGCCAAGGGGTCGTTGGCTCGGCACAGGGTGACAATCAGCCCCAGCATTTT. Amino acid sequence: CASSQGVVGSAQGDNQPQHF.

This clone appeared a few times. This sequence joins TRBV7-2 and TRBJ1-5; 10 nucleotides line up with TRBD1. Germline trimming cut 1 base from V and 9 bases from J; bases unmatched to any gene: 6. The CDR3 has 15 amino acids. From germline, CDR1 is SGHTA and CDR2 FQGNSA. The CDR3 reads CASSLGTGGRGPQHF. CDR3 in DNA: TGTGCCAGCAGCTTAGGGACAGGGGGACGAGGGCCCCAGCATTTT.